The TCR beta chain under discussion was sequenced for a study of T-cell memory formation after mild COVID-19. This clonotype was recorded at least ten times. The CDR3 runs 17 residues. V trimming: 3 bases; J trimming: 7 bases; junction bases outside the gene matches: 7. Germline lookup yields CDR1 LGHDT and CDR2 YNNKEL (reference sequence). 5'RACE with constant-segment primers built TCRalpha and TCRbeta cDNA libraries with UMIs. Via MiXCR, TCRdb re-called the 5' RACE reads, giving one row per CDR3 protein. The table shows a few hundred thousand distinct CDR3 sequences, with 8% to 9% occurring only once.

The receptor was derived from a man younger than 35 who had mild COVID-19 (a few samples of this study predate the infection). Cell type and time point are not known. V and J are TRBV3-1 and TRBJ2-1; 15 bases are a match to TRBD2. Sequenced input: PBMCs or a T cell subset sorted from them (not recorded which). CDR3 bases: TGTGCCAGCAGCCAGGGAACCGGGACTAGCGGGGGGAATGAGCAGTTCTTC. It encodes CASSQGTGTSGGNEQFF.